This T cell receptor (beta chain) was recorded in a study of PD-1 blockade in classical Hodgkin lymphoma. Study-wide context: Once every 2 weeks, patients received intravenous nivolumab at 3 mg/kg. Findings and limits, study-wide: Lower baseline TCR diversity marked trial partial responders and progressors.

Clones were read by immunoSEQ multiplex PCR, and TCRdb kept only the in-frame ones, dropping some. The table has around 46,000 clones, roughly 80% seen once. Following autologous stem cell transplantation, relapse occurred in every patient, and exposure to brentuximab vedotin varied. Comments on this clone: The target antigen is unknown.

The sequence was collected from a human donor with classical Hodgkin lymphoma. The material was peripheral blood mononuclear cells (PBMCs), obtained before the second cycle of nivolumab.

The CDR3 protein is CASSDDRGYEQYF. CDR3 nucleotide sequence: TGTGCCAGCAGCGATGACAGGGGTTACGAGCAGTACTTC. The chain employs TRBV9 and TRBJ2-7, with 8 bases matching TRBD1. The CDR3 covers 13 residues. V was pared by 3 bases and J by 4 bases, with 3 bases of the junction left unmatched. CDR1 SGDLS and CDR2 YYNGEE come from the germline V gene.